This T cell receptor beta chain is from a study of T-cell reconstitution after alpha-beta-depleted transplantation in children. The CDR3 is 15 amino acids. Germline V CDR1 and CDR2: PRHDT, FYEKMQ (reference sequence). V was clipped by 4 bases and J by 7 bases; unmatched bases: 6. Unique molecular identifiers were used to barcode this TCRbeta library. MiXCR, run by TCRdb on the PCR reads, gives a single entry per CDR3 protein. The sample yields 300,000 or so distinct CDR3 sequences, approximately 23% seen once. The chain combines TRBV13 with TRBJ2-7; 14 bases match TRBD2. The source is a male patient aged 10 to 17 who had a stem cell transplant for acute lymphoblastic leukemia, so the T cells may come from the graft donor. Sequencing was performed on PBMCs, mostly from graft donor cells, taken 180 days after TCRalphabeta/CD19-depleted stem cell transplant. The CDR3 DNA reads TGTGCCAGCAGCTCGACTAGCGGGAGGGCGGGTGAGCAGTACTTC. It yields the protein CASSSTSGRAGEQYF.